The clone carrying this TCR beta chain turned up a few times. The target antigen is unknown. CDR3 size: 14 residues. V was clipped by 5 bases and J by 6 bases; unmatched bases: 9. Germline values: CDR1 SGHAT, CDR2 FQNNGV. This record belongs to a study of blood T cells in healthy people across ages. Across the whole study: About one barcoded TCR beta cDNA was captured per two T cells.

Each donor gave around 9.6 milliliters of peripheral blood. Whole-study results and caveats: In the absence of known donor CMV status, changes in expanded clonotypes were possibly confounded.

The authors ran a second PCR of roughly 6 to 12 cycles using a sample-barcoded 5' primer and a J-beta primer mix. Each CDR3 protein gets one entry after TCRdb re-called the 5' RACE reads with MiXCR. The table shows around 1,800,000 distinct CDR3 sequences, with about two fifths occurring only once. The chain links TRBV11-2 to TRBJ1-2, with TRBD1 matching over 7 bases. The material sequenced was blood. The source of this sequence is a human donor in good health. CDR3 bases: TGTGCCAGCAGCGGATACCGGGACAGAGATGGCTACACCTTC. This encodes CASSGYRDRDGYTF.